This T cell receptor (beta chain) was identified during a study of patients and donors after allogeneic stem cell transplantation (dated by TCRdb to about 2020). Taken from cysteine to phenylalanine, the CDR3 has 13 residues. The kept DNA is CDR3 alone, 39 bases in frame from the first base. A distance of 11 bases separates the germline ends of V and J, which lose 0 bases and 7 bases respectively. The germline V gene (reference sequence) supplies CDR1 SGHNT and CDR2 YYREEE. With respect to this clonotype: Its antigen target is currently unknown. No quality values exist for individual bases; no much larger clone is one base distant.

Libraries were built with RT-PCR. For sequencing, a NextSeq 550 was employed. TCRdb took the public reads, trimmed them with fastp at Q25, ran MiXCR for clone calling and kept in-frame beta chains. Every entry covers one CDR3 protein and lists the most common genes and DNA from its rows. This sample holds approximately 170,000 distinct CDR3 sequences; 24% were observed only once. 26% of the sample goes to the ten largest clones. Sequencing input: blood, either unsorted or a sorted T cell fraction (not recorded which). The clonotype originates from a human donor who was either an allogeneic HSCT recipient or a stem cell or donor lymphocyte infusion donor (not recorded which). It is not recorded whose cells these are; they may come from a transplant donor. The chain is encoded by TRBV5-4 joined to TRBJ2-7; the D gene lacks a confident call. The nucleotide sequence reads TGTGCCAGCAGCTTGGTCGACACCTTGGAGCAGTACTTC. Its protein reads: CASSLVDTLEQYF.